The sequence of this T cell receptor beta chain was determined in a study of T cell responses to AZD1222 COVID-19 vaccine. General observations from the study: Most donors were white British and more were female, and clonal diversity was possibly underestimated.

The table came from immunoSEQ multiplex PCR; TCRdb's copy has only in-frame clones and leaves some out. The sample records 70,000 to 95,000 clones, less than 95% being singletons. The V end was cut by 0 bases, the J end by 4 bases, with 7 bases between. The germline CDR1 and CDR2 sequences are GTSNPN and SVGIG (reference sequence). The CDR3 spans 13 residues. There are a few counts of this clone. Its target is unknown. This receptor was taken from an adult who received the AZD1222 COVID-19 vaccine. The rearrangement links TRBV30 to TRBJ1-3; TRBD1 might be the D (6 bases). Source: peripheral blood, taken 28 days after the second AZD1222 dose. The CDR3 coding sequence is TGTGCCTGGAGTGTACAGGGAGGAAACACCATATATTTT. This encodes CAWSVQGGNTIYF.